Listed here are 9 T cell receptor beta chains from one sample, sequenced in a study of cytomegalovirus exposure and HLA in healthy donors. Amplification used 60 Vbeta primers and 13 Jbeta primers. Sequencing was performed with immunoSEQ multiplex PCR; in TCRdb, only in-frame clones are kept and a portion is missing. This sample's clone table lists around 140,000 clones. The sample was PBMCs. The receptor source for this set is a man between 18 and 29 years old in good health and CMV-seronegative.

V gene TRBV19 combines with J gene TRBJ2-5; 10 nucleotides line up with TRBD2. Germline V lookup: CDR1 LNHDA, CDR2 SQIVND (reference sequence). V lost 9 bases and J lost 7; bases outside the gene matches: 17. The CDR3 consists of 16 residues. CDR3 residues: CASSSSLAGLTGTQYF. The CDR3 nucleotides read TGTGCCAGCTCTTCCTCACTAGCGGGACTTACGGGGACCCAGTACTTC.

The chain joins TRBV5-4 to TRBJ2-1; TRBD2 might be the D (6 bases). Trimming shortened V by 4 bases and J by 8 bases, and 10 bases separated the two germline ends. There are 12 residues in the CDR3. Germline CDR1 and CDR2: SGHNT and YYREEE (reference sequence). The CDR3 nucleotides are TGTGCCAGCAGCCGCGGGACGTATGAGCAGTTCTTC. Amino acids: CASSRGTYEQFF.

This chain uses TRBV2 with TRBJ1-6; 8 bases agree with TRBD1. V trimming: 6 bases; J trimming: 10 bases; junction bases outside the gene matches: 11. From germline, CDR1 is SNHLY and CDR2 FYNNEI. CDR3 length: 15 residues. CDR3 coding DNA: TGTGCCAGCAGCCCTGAACAGGGGGTTCAGTCACCCCTCCACTTT. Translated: CASSPEQGVQSPLHF.

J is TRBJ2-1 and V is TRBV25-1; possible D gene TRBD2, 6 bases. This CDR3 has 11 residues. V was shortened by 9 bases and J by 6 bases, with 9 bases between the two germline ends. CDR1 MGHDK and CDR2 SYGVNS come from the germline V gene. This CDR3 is CASRTTNEQFF. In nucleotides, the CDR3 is TGTGCCAGTCGGACTACCAATGAGCAGTTCTTC.

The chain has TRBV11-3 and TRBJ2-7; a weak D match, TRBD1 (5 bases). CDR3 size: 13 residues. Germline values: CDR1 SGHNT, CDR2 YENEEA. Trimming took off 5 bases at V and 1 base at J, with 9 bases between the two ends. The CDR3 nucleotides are TGTGCCAGCAGCCCCCAGGGTTCCTACGAGCAGTACTTC. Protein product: CASSPQGSYEQYF.

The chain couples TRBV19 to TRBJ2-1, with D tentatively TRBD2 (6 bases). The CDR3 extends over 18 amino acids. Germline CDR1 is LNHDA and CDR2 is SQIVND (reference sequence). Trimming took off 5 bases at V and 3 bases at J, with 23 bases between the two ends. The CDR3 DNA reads TGTGCCAGTAGTCCTCGGGCGTTGAGTGCGGGGAGCTACAATGAGCAGTTCTTC. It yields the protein CASSPRALSAGSYNEQFF.

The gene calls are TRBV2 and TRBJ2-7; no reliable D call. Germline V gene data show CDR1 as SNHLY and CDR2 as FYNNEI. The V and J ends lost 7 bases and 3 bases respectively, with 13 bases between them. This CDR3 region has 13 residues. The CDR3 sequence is CASTSQVLYEQYF. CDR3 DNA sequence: TGTGCCAGCACGAGCCAGGTCCTCTACGAGCAGTACTTC.

CDR3 sequence (DNA): TGTGCCAGCAGCGTAGAGGCTAGTCCTGCGAATACGCAGTATTTT. It codes for CASSVEASPANTQYF. The chain links TRBV9 to TRBJ2-3; D ambiguous. V lost 0 bases, J lost 7 bases, and 15 bases lay in between. The CDR3 loop spans 15 amino acids. CDR1 and CDR2 from the germline V gene are SGDLS and YYNGEE.

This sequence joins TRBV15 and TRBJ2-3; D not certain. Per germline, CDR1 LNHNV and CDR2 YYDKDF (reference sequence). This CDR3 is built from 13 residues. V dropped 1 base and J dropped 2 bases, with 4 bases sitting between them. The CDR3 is CATSRGLTDTQYF. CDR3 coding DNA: TGTGCCACCAGCAGAGGACTCACAGATACGCAGTATTTT.